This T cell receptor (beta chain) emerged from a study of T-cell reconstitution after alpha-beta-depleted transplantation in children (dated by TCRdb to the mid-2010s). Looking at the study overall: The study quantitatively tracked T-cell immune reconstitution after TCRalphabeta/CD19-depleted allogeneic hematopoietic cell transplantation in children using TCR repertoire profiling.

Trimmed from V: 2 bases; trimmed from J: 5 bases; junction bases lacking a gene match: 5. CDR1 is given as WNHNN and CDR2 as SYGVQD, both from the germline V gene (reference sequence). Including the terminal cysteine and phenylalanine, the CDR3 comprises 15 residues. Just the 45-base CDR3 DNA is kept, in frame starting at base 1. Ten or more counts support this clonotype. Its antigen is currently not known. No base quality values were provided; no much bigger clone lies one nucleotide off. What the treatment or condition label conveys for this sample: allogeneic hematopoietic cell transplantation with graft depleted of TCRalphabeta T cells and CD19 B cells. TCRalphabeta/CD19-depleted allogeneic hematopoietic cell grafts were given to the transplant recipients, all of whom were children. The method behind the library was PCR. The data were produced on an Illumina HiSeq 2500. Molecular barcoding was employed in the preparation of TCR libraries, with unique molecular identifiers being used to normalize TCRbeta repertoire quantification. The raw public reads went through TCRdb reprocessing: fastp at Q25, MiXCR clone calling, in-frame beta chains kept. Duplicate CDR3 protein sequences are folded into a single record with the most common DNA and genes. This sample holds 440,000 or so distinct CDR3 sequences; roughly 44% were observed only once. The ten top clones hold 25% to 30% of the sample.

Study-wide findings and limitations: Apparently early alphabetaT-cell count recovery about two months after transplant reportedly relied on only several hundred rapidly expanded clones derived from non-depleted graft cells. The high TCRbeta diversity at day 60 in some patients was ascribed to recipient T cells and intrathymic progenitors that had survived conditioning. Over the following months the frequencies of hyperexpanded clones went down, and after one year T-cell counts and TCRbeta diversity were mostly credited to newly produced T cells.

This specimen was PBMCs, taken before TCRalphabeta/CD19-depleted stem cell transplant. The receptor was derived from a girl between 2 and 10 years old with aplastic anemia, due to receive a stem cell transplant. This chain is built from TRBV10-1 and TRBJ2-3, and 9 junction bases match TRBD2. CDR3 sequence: CASSEAGGRGDTQYF. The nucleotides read TGCGCCAGCAGTGAGGCGGGAGGGCGAGGAGATACGCAGTATTTT.